The 23 T cell receptor beta chains presented below share a single source sample, sequenced in a study of CD8 T cells in Susac syndrome. An input of about 0.5 to 1 ug of RNA was subjected to reverse transcription using random hexamers. TCRdb called the immunoSEQ multiplex PCR reads again in MiXCR, with one record for every CDR3 protein. The data hold over 120,000 distinct CDR3 sequences, with roughly 94% observed a single time. Source material: CD4+ T cells from PBMCs. These receptors all come from a human donor with Susac syndrome.

This chain links TRBV5-1 with TRBJ2-1; a possible D gene is TRBD2 (7 bases). Trimming shortened V by 0 bases and J by 3 bases, and 10 bases separated the two germline ends. Germline CDR1 SGHRS, CDR2 YFSETQ. CDR3 size: 15 residues. The chain's CDR3 is CASSLEGGLYNEQFF. CDR3 sequence (DNA): TGCGCCAGCAGCTTGGAGGGGGGGCTCTACAATGAGCAGTTCTTC.

The V gene is TRBV5-6, the J gene TRBJ1-2; 7 bases map to TRBD1. The ends lost 1 base at V and 6 bases at J; junction bases unmatched: 9. The CDR3 sequence is 15 residues long. Germline V gives CDR1 SGHDT, CDR2 YYEEEE. The chain's CDR3 is CASSLFDRDSHGYTF. Here the CDR3 DNA reads TGTGCCAGCAGCTTGTTCGACCGGGACAGCCATGGCTACACCTTC.

This clonotype was detected once. The rearrangement uses TRBV5-1 and TRBJ2-4; 7 positions match TRBD1. Per germline, CDR1 SGHRS and CDR2 YFSETQ. This CDR3 comprises 14 residues. The V gene end was trimmed by 0 bases and the J gene end by 6 bases; junction bases not matched to a gene: 3. The CDR3 is CASSLGTGGNIQYF. The CDR3 bases are TGCGCCAGCAGCTTGGGGACAGGCGGAAACATTCAGTACTTC.

Here the CDR3 reads CASSPNQFAKAFF. CDR3 in DNA: TGTGCCAGCAGTCCCAACCAATTCGCGAAAGCTTTCTTT. The chain combines TRBV12-3 or TRBV12-4 with TRBJ1-1, with D unclear. The CDR3 is made up of 13 amino acids. Deletions cut 5 bases from V and 9 bases from J, with 16 bases between.

V and J are TRBV20-1 and TRBJ1-2, with D perhaps TRBD1 (5 bases). Germline assignment: CDR1 DFQATT and CDR2 SNEGSKA (reference sequence). Between the trimmed V and J ends, which lost 3 bases and 0 bases, there was a span of 8 bases. The CDR3 loop spans 13 amino acids. The CDR3 here is CSASPGPNYGYTF. The CDR3 bases are TGCAGTGCTAGTCCAGGGCCTAACTATGGCTACACCTTC.

V is TRBV7-9 and J is TRBJ1-1; possible D gene TRBD1, 5 bases. V lost 6 bases and J 6 bases, leaving 14 bases between the germline ends. The CDR3 has 13 residues. CDR1 and CDR2 from the germline V gene are SEHNR and FQNEAQ (reference sequence). Written as DNA, the CDR3 is TGTGCCAGCAGTGATAGTCCGGGACCTGAAGCTTTCTTT. Amino acids: CASSDSPGPEAFF.

V usage is TRBV28 and J usage is TRBJ2-5; D remains unclear. The CDR3 sequence is 12 residues long. Germline V CDR1 and CDR2: MDHEN, SYDVKM. The ends were cut back, 4 bases at V and 5 bases at J, with 8 bases in the middle. The CDR3 DNA is TGTGCCAGCAGTTCTATTGGGGAGACCCAGTACTTC. The encoded protein is CASSSIGETQYF. The full variable domain, rest sourced from reference TRBV28 and TRBJ2-5, is DVKVTQSSRYLVKRTGEKVFLECVQDMDHENMFWYRQDPGLGLRLIYFSYDVKMKEKGDIPEGYSVSREKKERFSLILESASTNQTSMYLCASSSIGETQYFGPGTRLLVL.

The V and J genes are TRBV20-1 and TRBJ2-7; 8 nucleotides line up with TRBD2. There are 16 residues in the CDR3. The ends lost 5 bases at V and 7 bases at J; junction bases unmatched: 19. Germline V CDR1 and CDR2: DFQATT, SNEGSKA (reference sequence). The CDR3 region is CSAAKPGGRPRGEQYF. The CDR3 bases are TGCAGTGCTGCCAAACCTGGCGGGAGGCCACGGGGGGAGCAGTACTTC.

The gene calls are TRBV29-1 and TRBJ2-3, with D possibly being TRBD2 (6 bases). This CDR3 contains 14 residues. V lost 3 bases and J lost 0, with 10 bases in between. Germline V lookup: CDR1 SQVTM, CDR2 ANQGSEA. CDR3 amino acids: CSVDGGTSTDTQYF. CDR3 DNA sequence: TGCAGCGTTGACGGGGGTACGAGCACAGATACGCAGTATTTT.

The V and J genes are TRBV7-2 and TRBJ2-1; tentative D call: TRBD2 (6 bases). Trimming removed 3 bases from V and 8 bases from J, with 17 bases in between. Germline CDR1 SGHTA, CDR2 FQGNSA. This CDR3 spans 15 amino acids. The CDR3 is CASSFRAGTADEQFF. CDR3 DNA sequence: TGTGCCAGCAGCTTTAGGGCGGGGACGGCGGATGAGCAGTTCTTC.

This chain uses TRBV3-1 with TRBJ2-4; no firm D call. Trimming left V 4 bases short and J 3 bases short, with 4 bases between. CDR1 LGHDT and CDR2 YNNKEL come from the germline V gene (reference sequence). The CDR3 has 12 amino acids. The chain's CDR3 is CASSLSKNIQYF. Written as DNA, the CDR3 is TGTGCCAGCAGCCTGAGCAAAAACATTCAGTACTTC.

This clonotype was found once. The CDR3 loop reads CSAQLTGSEKLFF. CDR3 coding DNA: TGCAGTGCTCAACTTACAGGGTCCGAAAAACTGTTTTTT. The J gene is TRBJ1-4, the V gene TRBV20-1; TRBD1 is a possible D gene (6 bases). With 5 bases removed from V and 8 bases from J, the gap between germline ends came to 15 bases. CDR3 length: 13 amino acids. Looked up from germline, CDR1 is DFQATT and CDR2 is SNEGSKA (reference sequence).

The chain links TRBV29-1 to TRBJ1-1; 7 nucleotides align to TRBD1. Germline V gene lookup returns CDR1 SQVTM and CDR2 ANQGSEA. After removal of 6 bases from V and 1 base from J, the junction contained 5 bases not matched to a gene. The CDR3 is 13 amino acids. Here the CDR3 reads CSVEQGRNTEAFF. CDR3 sequence (DNA): TGCAGCGTCGAACAGGGGCGGAACACTGAAGCTTTCTTT.

The chain uses TRBV9 and TRBJ1-2; tentative D call: TRBD1 (5 bases). V was clipped by 3 bases and J by 8 bases, with 14 bases between them. The germline gives CDR1 SGDLS, CDR2 YYNGEE. CDR3 length equals 13 residues. The CDR3 spells CASSEGRSAGYTF. DNA for the CDR3: TGTGCCAGCAGCGAGGGGAGATCCGCGGGCTACACCTTC.

This clonotype came up once. The chain recombines TRBV7-2 with TRBJ2-7, with D maybe TRBD1 (6 bases). Trimming shortened V by 5 bases and J by 2 bases, and 16 bases separated the two germline ends. Germline lookup yields CDR1 SGHTA and CDR2 FQGNSA. The CDR3 consists of 15 residues. CDR3 sequence (DNA): TGTGCCAGCAGCGTAAGGGTAGGACAGACCTACGAGCAGTACTTC. Amino acids: CASSVRVGQTYEQYF.

V and J are TRBV7-2 and TRBJ1-5; a weak D match, TRBD1 (6 bases). The CDR3 has 17 residues. Germline V gene data show CDR1 as SGHTA and CDR2 as FQGNSA. Trimming cost V 5 bases and J 0 bases, with 17 bases left between them. CDR3 in DNA: TGTGCCAGCAGCCCTGGAGGGGGGGCGTATAGCAATCAGCCCCAGCATTTT. Its protein product is CASSPGGGAYSNQPQHF.

This clonotype was detected only once. The chain is built from TRBV20-1 and TRBJ2-7, with TRBD1 identical over 8 bases. CDR1 and CDR2 from the germline V gene are DFQATT and SNEGSKA (reference sequence). V lost 0 bases, J lost 3 bases, and 7 bases stayed unmatched. This CDR3 has 15 residues. The CDR3 region has the DNA TGCAGTGCTAGAGACCCGGCCACAGGGGGCTACGAGCAGTACTTC. This encodes CSARDPATGGYEQYF.

This clonotype was observed once. This chain joins TRBV15 and TRBJ2-4; 9 nucleotides align to TRBD1. V trimming: 3 bases; J trimming: 1 base; junction bases outside the gene matches: 4. There are 16 residues in the CDR3. CDR1 LNHNV and CDR2 YYDKDF come from the germline V gene (reference sequence). The CDR3 here is CATSSDRGEAKNIQYF. The CDR3 nucleotides are TGTGCCACCAGCAGCGACAGGGGGGAGGCCAAAAACATTCAGTACTTC.

As DNA, the CDR3 is TGTGCCAGCAGCTTGGCTGTGACAGGGGGCACCGGGGAGCTGTTTTTT. It codes for CASSLAVTGGTGELFF. The rearrangement links TRBV5-5 to TRBJ2-2; 9 nucleotides agree with TRBD1. The length of the CDR3 is 16 residues. The germline CDR1 and CDR2 sequences are SGHKS and YYEKEE (reference sequence). Trimming took 0 bases from V and 4 from J; bases not matched to a gene: 4.

This chain links TRBV4-3 with TRBJ1-4; D is uncertain. CDR1 and CDR2 (germline): LGHNA, YSLEER. This CDR3 has 13 amino acids. V was shortened by 4 bases and J by 2 bases, with 5 bases between the two germline ends. CDR3 DNA: TGCGCCAGCAGCCGTCAGACTAATGAAAAACTGTTTTTT. Translated, it gives CASSRQTNEKLFF.

This chain joins TRBV7-9 and TRBJ1-5; 7 bases are shared with TRBD1. CDR1 and CDR2 from the germline V gene are SEHNR and FQNEAQ (reference sequence). J was trimmed by 1 base and V by 6 bases; bases with no gene match: 9. The CDR3 is 16 residues long. DNA for the CDR3: TGTGCCAGCAGTCCCTCGACAGGGAAAAGCAATCAGCCCCAGCATTTT. This gives the protein CASSPSTGKSNQPQHF. Using reference TRBV7-9 and TRBJ1-5 for the parts outside the CDR3, the full variable domain is DTGVSQNPRHKITKRGQNVTFRCDPISEHNRLYWYRQTLGQGPEFLTYFQNEAQLEKSRLLSDRFSAERPKGSFSTLEIQRTEQGDSAMYLCASSPSTGKSNQPQHFGDGTRLSIL.

The genes are TRBV6-4 and TRBJ2-1; the D is unclear. Trimming removed 0 bases from V and 4 bases from J, with 4 bases in between. The CDR3 contains 13 residues. Germline CDR1 is MRHNA and CDR2 is SNTAGT. The CDR3: CASSDSEYNEQFF. CDR3 DNA sequence: TGTGCCAGCAGTGACTCTGAATACAATGAGCAGTTCTTC.

This chain links TRBV20-1 with TRBJ2-7; D is uncertain. With 0 bases removed from V and 5 bases from J, the gap between germline ends came to 20 bases. The CDR3 extends over 16 amino acids. The germline V gene has CDR1 DFQATT and CDR2 SNEGSKA (reference sequence). CDR3 bases: TGCAGTGCTAGAGATACTTCCCTGGGTGGTCTCCACGAGCAGTACTTC. It specifies CSARDTSLGGLHEQYF.